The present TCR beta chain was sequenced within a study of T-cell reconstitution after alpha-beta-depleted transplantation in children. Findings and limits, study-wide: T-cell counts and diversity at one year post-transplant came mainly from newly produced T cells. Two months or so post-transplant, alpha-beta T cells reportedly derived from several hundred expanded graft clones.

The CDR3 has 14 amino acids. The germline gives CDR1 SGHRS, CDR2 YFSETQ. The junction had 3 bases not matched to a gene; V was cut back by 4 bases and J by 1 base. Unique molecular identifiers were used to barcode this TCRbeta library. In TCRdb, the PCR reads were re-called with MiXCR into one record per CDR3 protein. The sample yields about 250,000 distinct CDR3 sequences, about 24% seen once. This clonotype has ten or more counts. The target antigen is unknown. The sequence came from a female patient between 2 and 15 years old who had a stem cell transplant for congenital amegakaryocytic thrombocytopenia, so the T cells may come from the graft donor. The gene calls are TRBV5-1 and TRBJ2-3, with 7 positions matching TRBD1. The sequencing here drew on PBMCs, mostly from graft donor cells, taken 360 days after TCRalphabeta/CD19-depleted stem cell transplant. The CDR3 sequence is CASSAGQGTDTQYF. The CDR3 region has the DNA TGCGCCAGCAGCGCCGGACAGGGCACAGATACGCAGTATTTT.